This T cell receptor (beta chain) stems from a study of CD8 T cells in ankylosing spondylitis. Study-wide findings and caveats: Fewer than ten highly homologous variants made up a TCR beta motif that seemed to typify ankylosing spondylitis blood. Significantly higher representation of disease-linked clones was reported for matched ankylosing spondylitis synovial fluid.

V dropped 5 bases and J dropped 4 bases, with 17 bases sitting between them. This CDR3 has 15 amino acids. Germline V CDR1 and CDR2: MDHEN, SYDVKM. This clonotype was recorded many times. The antigen remains unidentified. TCRdb fed the 5' RACE reads into MiXCR, producing one record per CDR3 protein. This sample yields 390,000 or so distinct CDR3 sequences, of which more than 20% are seen a single time; approximately 16% belongs to the top ten. The genes are TRBV28 and TRBJ1-2, with a tentative D call TRBD1 (6 bases). Specimen: blood, either unsorted or a sorted T cell fraction (not recorded which). This TCR was sampled from a male donor with ankylosing spondylitis. The CDR3 reads CASSGSWGLGYGYTF. CDR3 DNA sequence: TGTGCCAGCAGTGGCAGTTGGGGGCTGGGCTATGGCTACACCTTC.